This is a list of T cell receptor beta chains from one sample in a study of blood T cell repertoires in COVID-19. Profiled with immunoSEQ multiplex PCR; TCRdb holds only in-frame clones, not every one. The data hold 260,000 or so clones, with roughly four fifths observed a single time. The source material was peripheral blood. These receptors were taken from a woman between 65 and 79 years old with acute or convalescent COVID-19. Both conserved end residues are part of each CDR3. Fields, in order: D gene, V gene, clone size, J gene, CDR3 DNA, CDR3 protein. A D gene is named only where the DNA matches it firmly. For some rows the clone size is stated as once, few or many, or as a class when expanded; others skip it.

D: -; V: TRBV5-1; size: few; J: TRBJ2-1; DNA: TGCGCCAGCAGCGCGGGCTACAATGAGCAGTTCTTC; CDR3: CASSAGYNEQFF
D: TRBD1; V: TRBV11-3; size: -; J: TRBJ2-1; DNA: TGTGCCAGCAGCTTAGAATTCGGACAGGGGCCCTTCTACAGCTCCTACAATGAGCAGTTCTTC; CDR3: CASSLEFGQGPFYSSYNEQFF
D: -; V: TRBV6-5; size: once; J: TRBJ2-5; DNA: TGTGCCAGCAGTCCGAGGACACAGCAAGAGACCCAGTACTTC; CDR3: CASSPRTQQETQYF
D: -; V: TRBV5-5; size: -; J: TRBJ1-4; DNA: TGTGCCAGCAGCTTGGTAGTTCGGGGTCCTAATGAAAAACTGTTTTTT; CDR3: CASSLVVRGPNEKLFF
D: TRBD1; V: TRBV5-1; size: -; J: TRBJ2-7; DNA: TGCGCCAGCAAGGAGACAGGGCCGACCTACGAGCAGTACTTC; CDR3: CASKETGPTYEQYF
D: TRBD1; V: TRBV6-6; size: -; J: TRBJ2-5; DNA: TGTGCCAGCAGTCCTCTCCGGGGACAGGAAATCCAAGAGACCCAGTACTTC; CDR3: CASSPLRGQEIQETQYF
D: -; V: TRBV5-1; size: -; J: TRBJ2-2; DNA: TGCGCCAGCAGCCTGAACGGGTTCACCGGGGAGCTGTTTTTT; CDR3: CASSLNGFTGELFF
D: -; V: TRBV18; size: -; J: TRBJ1-1; DNA: TGTGCCAGCTCACCTCAAGGGGGGGCGGAAGGGTACACTGAAGCTTTCTTT; CDR3: CASSPQGGAEGYTEAFF
D: TRBD2; V: TRBV7-8; size: -; J: TRBJ2-1; DNA: TGTGCCAGCAGCTTAGGATGGCGGGGGGACAATGAGCAGTTCTTC; CDR3: CASSLGWRGDNEQFF
D: TRBD1; V: TRBV28; size: -; J: TRBJ2-3; DNA: TGTGCCAGCAGGACAGGGGGCTTGACAGATACGCAGTATTTT; CDR3: CASRTGGLTDTQYF
D: TRBD2; V: TRBV3-1/TRBV3-2; size: -; J: TRBJ2-5; DNA: TGTGCCAGCAGCACGGGACTAGCGGGAGAGACCCAGTACTTC; CDR3: CASSTGLAGETQYF
D: -; V: TRBV4-2; size: -; J: TRBJ1-6; DNA: TGTGCCAGCAGCCAAGATTGGCAGGTTGGAAATAATTCACCCCTCCACTTT; CDR3: CASSQDWQVGNNSPLHF
D: -; V: TRBV7-9; size: -; J: TRBJ1-3; DNA: TGTGCCAGCAGCCTACAGGCCGCTCCTGGAAACACCATATATTTT; CDR3: CASSLQAAPGNTIYF
D: -; V: TRBV5-5; size: -; J: TRBJ1-6; DNA: TGTGCCAGCAGCTTGGCCGGCGGCCCCGGCAATTCACCCCTCCACTTT; CDR3: CASSLAGGPGNSPLHF
D: -; V: TRBV6-2/TRBV6-3; size: -; J: TRBJ2-7; DNA: TGTGCCTGCAGTGTAGCCTCCTACGAGCAGTACTTC; CDR3: CACSVASYEQYF
D: -; V: TRBV6-5; size: -; J: TRBJ1-1; DNA: TGTGCCAGCAGCTTATTCTCGAACACTGAAGCTTTCTTT; CDR3: CASSLFSNTEAFF
D: TRBD1; V: TRBV6-5; size: once; J: TRBJ2-2; DNA: TGTGCCAGCAGTTATGGGACAGGGAACACCGGGGAGCTGTTTTTT; CDR3: CASSYGTGNTGELFF
D: TRBD1; V: TRBV6-2/TRBV6-3; size: -; J: TRBJ1-5; DNA: TGTGCCAGCAGCCGACAGGGTACTCAGCCCCAGCATTTT; CDR3: CASSRQGTQPQHF
D: TRBD1; V: TRBV6-5; size: -; J: TRBJ2-1; DNA: TGTGCCAGCCACCAGACAGGGGCGGGAGAGCAGTTCTTC; CDR3: CASHQTGAGEQFF
D: -; V: TRBV10-3; size: -; J: TRBJ2-7; DNA: TGTGCCATCACGGATGCACAGTTGGGCTACGAGCAGTACTTC; CDR3: CAITDAQLGYEQYF
D: -; V: TRBV5-1; size: once; J: TRBJ2-2; DNA: TGCGCCAGCAGCTCCGGACAGACGAACACCGGGGAGCTGTTTTTT; CDR3: CASSSGQTNTGELFF
D: TRBD2; V: TRBV28; size: -; J: TRBJ2-7; DNA: TGTGCCAGCAGTTTACCGACGGGGGGGCCCCTCGAGCAGTACTTC; CDR3: CASSLPTGGPLEQYF
D: -; V: TRBV7-9; size: -; J: TRBJ2-7; DNA: TGTGCCAGCAGCCCATCGTACGGGAGCTCCTACGAGCAGTACTTC; CDR3: CASSPSYGSSYEQYF
D: -; V: TRBV30; size: -; J: TRBJ1-3; DNA: TGTGCCTGGAGAGCAGGAGGGAGTTTTGGAAACACCATATATTTT; CDR3: CAWRAGGSFGNTIYF
D: TRBD2; V: TRBV18; size: -; J: TRBJ2-7; DNA: TGTGCCAGCTCACCAGGTTTGGGGGGGGACGAGCAGTACTTC; CDR3: CASSPGLGGDEQYF
D: -; V: TRBV6-5; size: -; J: TRBJ1-3; DNA: TGTGCCAGCATTTCTTGGGCTCCTGGAAACACCATATATTTT; CDR3: CASISWAPGNTIYF
D: TRBD1; V: TRBV7-8; size: -; J: TRBJ1-3; DNA: TGTGCCAGCAGCTTAGAACAGGGGAGAAACACCATATATTTT; CDR3: CASSLEQGRNTIYF
D: -; V: TRBV6-5; size: -; J: TRBJ1-2; DNA: TGTGCCAGCAGTTACTCCGGCGGAAGAACTAACTATGGCTACACCTTC; CDR3: CASSYSGGRTNYGYTF
D: TRBD1; V: TRBV6-5; size: -; J: TRBJ2-2; DNA: TGTGCCAGCAGGACAGGGACCACCGGGGAGCTGTTTTTT; CDR3: CASRTGTTGELFF
D: TRBD1; V: TRBV9; size: -; J: TRBJ2-5; DNA: TGTGCCAGCAGCGTAGCCACAGGGGGAGAGACCCAGTACTTC; CDR3: CASSVATGGETQYF
D: -; V: TRBV10-3; size: -; J: TRBJ1-6; DNA: TGTGCCATCAGTGAGTCTACAGGGAGTGGGTCACCCCTCCACTTT; CDR3: CAISESTGSGSPLHF
D: TRBD1; V: TRBV24-1; size: -; J: TRBJ2-1; DNA: TGTGCCACCAGTGACTCCGGGACAGACCTTTACAATGAGCAGTTCTTC; CDR3: CATSDSGTDLYNEQFF
D: TRBD2; V: TRBV10-3; size: -; J: TRBJ2-3; DNA: TGTGCCATCGCTGGAGGACTAGCGGGAAGCACAGATACGCAGTATTTT; CDR3: CAIAGGLAGSTDTQYF
D: TRBD1; V: TRBV5-6; size: -; J: TRBJ1-1; DNA: TGTGCCAGCAGACCAGGTAAACCGGGACAGGTAAACACTGAAGCTTTCTTT; CDR3: CASRPGKPGQVNTEAFF
D: -; V: TRBV5-4; size: -; J: TRBJ1-6; DNA: TGTGCCAGCAGCTTGGCAGCGTCGAGCTCCTATAATTCACCCCTCCACTTT; CDR3: CASSLAASSSYNSPLHF
D: -; V: TRBV7-2; size: -; J: TRBJ1-2; DNA: TGTGCCAGCAGCTTAGGGCAGGGCGTGAGTTTCCCGTATGGCTACACCTTC; CDR3: CASSLGQGVSFPYGYTF
D: TRBD1; V: TRBV3-1/TRBV3-2; size: once; J: TRBJ2-2; DNA: TGTGCCAGCAGCCGCGGACAGGTCTGGACCGGGGAGCTGTTTTTT; CDR3: CASSRGQVWTGELFF
D: TRBD2; V: TRBV7-2; size: few; J: TRBJ2-4; DNA: TGTGCCAGCAGCCCAGCGGGGGGCCGTGACATTCAGTACTTC; CDR3: CASSPAGGRDIQYF
D: -; V: TRBV5-1; size: -; J: TRBJ2-1; DNA: TGCGCCAGCAGCTCCACAGGCCGGGAGCAGTTCTTC; CDR3: CASSSTGREQFF
D: TRBD1; V: TRBV5-1; size: -; J: TRBJ1-4; DNA: TGCGCCAGCAGCACGGGACAGGGTGGTGAAAAACTGTTTTTT; CDR3: CASSTGQGGEKLFF
D: -; V: TRBV19; size: -; J: TRBJ1-3; DNA: TGTGCCAGTAGTATCCAGGGTGCAGGAAACACCATATATTTT; CDR3: CASSIQGAGNTIYF
D: -; V: TRBV7-2; size: -; J: TRBJ1-3; DNA: TGTGCCAGCAGCTTGGGCAGCCCCAACTCTGGAAACACCATATATTTT; CDR3: CASSLGSPNSGNTIYF
D: -; V: TRBV18; size: -; J: TRBJ2-5; DNA: TGTGCCAGCTCACCACTTTTTAGTGCGCGCGGGACCCAGTACTTC; CDR3: CASSPLFSARGTQYF